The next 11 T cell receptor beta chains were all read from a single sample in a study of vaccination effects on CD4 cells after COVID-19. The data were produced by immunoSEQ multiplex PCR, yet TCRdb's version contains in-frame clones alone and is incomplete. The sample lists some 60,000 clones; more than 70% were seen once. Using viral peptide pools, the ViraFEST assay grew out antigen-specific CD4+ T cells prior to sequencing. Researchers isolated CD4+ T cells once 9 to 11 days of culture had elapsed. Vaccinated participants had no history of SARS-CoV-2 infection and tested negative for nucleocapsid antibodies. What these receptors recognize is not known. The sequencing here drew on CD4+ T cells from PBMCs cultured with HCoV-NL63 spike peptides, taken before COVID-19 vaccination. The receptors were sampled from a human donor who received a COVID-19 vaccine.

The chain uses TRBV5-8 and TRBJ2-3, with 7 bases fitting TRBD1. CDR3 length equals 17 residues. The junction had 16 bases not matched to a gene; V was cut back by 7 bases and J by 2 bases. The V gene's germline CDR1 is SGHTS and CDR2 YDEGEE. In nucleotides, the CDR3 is TGTGCCAGCCCGACCCCAGTGGGGGACAGCATCACAGATACGCAGTATTTT. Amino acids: CASPTPVGDSITDTQYF.

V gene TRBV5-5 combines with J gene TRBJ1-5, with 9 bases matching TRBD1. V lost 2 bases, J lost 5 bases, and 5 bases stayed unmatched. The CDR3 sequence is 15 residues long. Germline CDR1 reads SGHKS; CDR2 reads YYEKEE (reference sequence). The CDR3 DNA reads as TGTGCCAGCAGCTTAATACAGGGGGCCTATCAGCCCCAGCATTTT. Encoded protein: CASSLIQGAYQPQHF.

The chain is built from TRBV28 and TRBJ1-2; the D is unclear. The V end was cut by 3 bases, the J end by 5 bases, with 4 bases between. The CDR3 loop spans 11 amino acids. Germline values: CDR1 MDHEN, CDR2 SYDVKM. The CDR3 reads CASSLRYGYTF. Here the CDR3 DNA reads TGTGCCAGCAGTTTGAGGTATGGCTACACCTTC.

The CDR3 spells CASSYVLPLEQYV. CDR3 nucleotides: TGTGCCAGCAGTTACGTTCTGCCGCTTGAGCAGTACGTC. This rearrangement joins TRBV6-5 to TRBJ2-7; D is uncertain. The V and J ends lost 2 bases and 7 bases respectively, with 12 bases between them. The CDR3 is 13 amino acids. Germline V gene sequence: CDR1 MNHEY, CDR2 SVGAGI.

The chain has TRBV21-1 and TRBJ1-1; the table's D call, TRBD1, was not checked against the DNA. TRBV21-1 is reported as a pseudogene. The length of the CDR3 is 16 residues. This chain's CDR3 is CASSRTGGNMNTEAFF. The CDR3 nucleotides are TGTGCCAGCAGCAGGACAGGGGGAAACATGAACACTGAAGCTTTCTTT.

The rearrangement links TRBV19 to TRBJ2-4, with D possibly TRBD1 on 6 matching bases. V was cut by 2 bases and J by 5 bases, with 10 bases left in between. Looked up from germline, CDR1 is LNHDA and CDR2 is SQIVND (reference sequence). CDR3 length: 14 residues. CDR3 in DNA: TGTGCCAGTAGTATAATCAGGACAGAAAACATTCAGTACTTC. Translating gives CASSIIRTENIQYF.

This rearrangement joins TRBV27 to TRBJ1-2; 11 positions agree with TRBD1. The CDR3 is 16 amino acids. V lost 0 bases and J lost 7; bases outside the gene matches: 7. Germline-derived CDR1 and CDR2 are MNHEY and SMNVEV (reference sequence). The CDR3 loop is CASSLSPGQGVPGYTF. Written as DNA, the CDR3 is TGTGCCAGCAGTTTATCGCCGGGACAGGGGGTTCCTGGCTACACCTTC.

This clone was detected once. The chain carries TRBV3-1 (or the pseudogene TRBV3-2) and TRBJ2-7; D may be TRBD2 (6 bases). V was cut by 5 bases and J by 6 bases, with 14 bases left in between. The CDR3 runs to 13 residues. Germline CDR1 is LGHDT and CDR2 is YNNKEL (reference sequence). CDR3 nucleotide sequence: TGTGCCAGCAGCTCCCGGGAGTCGGGCGAGCAGTACGTC. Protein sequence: CASSSRESGEQYV.

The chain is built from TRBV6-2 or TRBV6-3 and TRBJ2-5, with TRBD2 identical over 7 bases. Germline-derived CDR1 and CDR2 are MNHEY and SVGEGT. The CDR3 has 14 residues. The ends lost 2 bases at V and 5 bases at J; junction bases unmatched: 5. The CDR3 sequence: CASSYRLAGETQYF. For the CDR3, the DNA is TGTGCCAGCAGTTACCGACTAGCTGGGGAGACCCAGTACTTC.

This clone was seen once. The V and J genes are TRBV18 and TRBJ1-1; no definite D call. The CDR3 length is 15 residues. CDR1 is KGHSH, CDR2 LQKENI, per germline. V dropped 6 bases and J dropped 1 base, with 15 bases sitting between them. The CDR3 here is CASSSTGSWNTEAFF. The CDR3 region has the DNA TGTGCCAGCTCCTCAACCGGGTCGTGGAACACTGAAGCTTTCTTT. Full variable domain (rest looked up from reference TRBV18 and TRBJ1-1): NAGVMQNPRHLVRRRGQEARLRCSPMKGHSHVYWYRQLPEEGLKFMVYLQKENIIDESGMPKERFSAEFPKEGPSILRIQQVVRGDSAAYFCASSSTGSWNTEAFFGQGTRLTVV.

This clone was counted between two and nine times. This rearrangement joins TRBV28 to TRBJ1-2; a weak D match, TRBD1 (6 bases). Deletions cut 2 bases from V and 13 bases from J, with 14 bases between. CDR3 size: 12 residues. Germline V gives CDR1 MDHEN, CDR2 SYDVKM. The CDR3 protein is CASSLTGQLLTF. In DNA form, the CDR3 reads TGTGCCAGCAGTTTAACTGGACAGTTGCTCACCTTC.